A selection of T cell receptor beta chains follows, all from one sample in a study of Ad26.COV2.S vaccination and SARS-CoV-2 variants. Clones were sequenced by immunoSEQ multiplex PCR, and TCRdb holds only the in-frame ones, with some missing. The sample has some 480,000 clones; around 90% are singletons. The specimen was peripheral blood, collected in a trial of Ad26.COV2.S vaccine versus placebo. These receptor sequences come from a person between 18 and 65 years old who received the Ad26.COV2.S COVID-19 vaccine or a placebo. Each CDR3 is given with its conserved first and last residue.

V gene	J gene	CDR3 protein
TRBV6-4	TRBJ2-7	CASSDRGDPYEQYF
TRBV6-2/TRBV6-3	TRBJ2-1	CASSYSGLAGGNEQFF
TRBV28	TRBJ1-3	CASGGSGNTIYF
TRBV28	TRBJ1-2	CASSALGGYTF
TRBV5-1	TRBJ1-2	CASSLEGDPIGTTGYTF
TRBV5-1	TRBJ2-1	CASSQPTREEQFF
TRBV28	TRBJ1-5	CASSLDRGRNQPQHF
TRBV6-5	TRBJ2-7	CASSSSQGYEQYF
TRBV4-2	TRBJ1-1	CASSQDTANTEAFF
TRBV18	TRBJ1-5	CASSPTGGGAGNQPQHF
TRBV7-2	TRBJ1-5	CASSPSGGGQPQHF
TRBV15	TRBJ1-3	CATSRDAGSTGNTIYF
TRBV5-1	TRBJ1-2	CASSLQATSNYGYTF
TRBV19	TRBJ2-1	CASAARFAHNEQFF
TRBV7-2	TRBJ1-2	CASSFPGGDGYTF
TRBV28	TRBJ2-7	CASSFGRGPYEQYF
TRBV20-1	TRBJ2-3	CSASLDPGLHF
TRBV6-4	TRBJ2-1	CASSEGSHNEQFF
TRBV12-3/TRBV12-4	TRBJ2-7	CASSSQWGEQYF
TRBV5-4	TRBJ2-5	CASSPMTGVETQYF
TRBV24-1	TRBJ2-6	CATSDLRAGAADSGANVLTF
TRBV11-2	TRBJ2-2	CASSLALADTGELFF
TRBV11-2	TRBJ1-1	CASSLELKNTEAFF
TRBV10-3	TRBJ2-5	CAISGGIGETQYF
TRBV27	TRBJ2-7	CASGRAPPYEQYF
TRBV7-2	TRBJ1-4	CASSLVNEKLFF
TRBV5-6	TRBJ2-3	CASSSRTVTGTDTQYF
TRBV7-9	TRBJ1-1	CASSTSALTGTEAFF
TRBV25-1	TRBJ2-7	CASSDTGYEQYF
TRBV2	TRBJ2-7	CASSEGSGGHEQYF
TRBV11-2	TRBJ1-2	CASSFNPNRDKDYTF
TRBV5-6	TRBJ2-6	CASSLRVLGGANVLTF
TRBV9	TRBJ2-3	CASSVLAARGDTQYF
TRBV7-2	TRBJ2-7	CASSLDWGEQYF
TRBV5-1	TRBJ1-2	CASSLRTGGFSSRGYTF
TRBV20-1	TRBJ2-7	CSPGDSYEQYF
TRBV5-1	TRBJ2-5	CASSRAGEILETQYF
TRBV28	TRBJ2-5	CASSYTRVRGSGAQETQYF
TRBV30	TRBJ2-2	CACSNRGSLGGELFF
TRBV27	TRBJ2-1	CASSGQIVGGSSYNEQFF
TRBV23-1	TRBJ1-2	CASNPPPTGVGYGYTF
TRBV12-3/TRBV12-4	TRBJ2-7	CASSRNRDEQYF
TRBV10-3	TRBJ1-1	CAISDRGGFDTEAFF
TRBV19	TRBJ2-1	CASSVPSSQGLWDNEQFF
TRBV4-1	TRBJ1-4	CANSQSLGTAEKLFF
TRBV4-3	TRBJ1-1	CASSRQGGTEAFF
TRBV7-2	TRBJ2-1	CASNRQGSLVYDEQFF
TRBV28	TRBJ2-7	CASNPTGTYEQYF
TRBV27	TRBJ2-7	CASSRQGNQAHEQYF
TRBV20-1	TRBJ2-7	CSASMGLAGSIRGEQYF
TRBV24-1	TRBJ2-7	CATSDPGTGRPYEQYF
TRBV27	TRBJ2-1	CASRAGSGNNEQFF
TRBV5-6	TRBJ1-2	CASSLLDRDYGYTF